Listed below are T cell receptor beta chains from one sample, sequenced in a study of blood T cell repertoires in COVID-19. The method was immunoSEQ multiplex PCR; TCRdb's version includes in-frame clones alone and lacks a portion of them. The repertoire includes roughly 70,000 clones, 82% of them detected once, and around 4% sits in the top ten. Sequencing was carried out using peripheral blood. Every receptor here comes from a woman aged 55 to 70 with acute or convalescent COVID-19. CDR3s leave out the opening cysteine and the closing phenylalanine or tryptophan.

V gene	J gene	CDR3 protein
TRBV4-1	TRBJ2-1	ASRPGGTSPYNEQF
TRBV11-2	TRBJ1-4	ASSSSDRGNGKLF
TRBV27	TRBJ2-5	ASSLDWLAANQETQY
TRBV7-9	TRBJ1-1	ASSQTGGRTEAF
TRBV7-2	TRBJ2-7	ASTSAYDLY
TRBV19	TRBJ1-5	ASSISWARRSNQPQH
TRBV9	TRBJ1-1	ASSEFQGGMNTEAF
TRBV4-1	TRBJ1-2	ASSQDRVGGYT
TRBV10-3	TRBJ1-1	AISESMAEGNTEAF
TRBV5-6	TRBJ2-7	ASSLGMRLTSYEQY
TRBV19	TRBJ2-7	ASSIGLQGTYEQY
TRBV29-1	TRBJ2-1	SVLPTSGYNEQF
TRBV7-2	TRBJ1-5	ASSLQPLHSGQPQH
TRBV13	TRBJ1-1	ASSTRDRFAEAF
TRBV25-1	TRBJ2-7	ASSKEQGAYEQY
TRBV30	TRBJ1-1	AWEEQGNTEAF
TRBV2	TRBJ1-6	ASSEGRSYNSPLH
TRBV28	TRBJ1-2	ASSLGDSFPGEGYT
TRBV2	TRBJ1-5	ASRGGAGNQPQH
TRBV18	TRBJ1-1	ASSPFEGSGTEAF
TRBV6-5	TRBJ2-6	ASSQGPGANVLT
TRBV7-2	TRBJ2-3	ASSLHGRREVYTQY
TRBV19	TRBJ1-1	ASSHRALNTEAF
TRBV19	TRBJ2-5	ASSIPGLAGTETQY
TRBV5-1	TRBJ2-2	ASRTYSSNTGELF
TRBV28	TRBJ2-7	ASRQQGYEQY
TRBV18	TRBJ1-2	ASSPPQDGGGKGYT
TRBV11-2	TRBJ1-1	ASSLAGGQGNTEAF
TRBV1	TRBJ1-6	TSSQGRNRGPGPLH
TRBV5-1	TRBJ2-3	ASSPSGRGSTDTQY
TRBV5-4	TRBJ1-2	ASSRYREPGYT
TRBV5-1	TRBJ1-6	ASSLGDRTNSPLH
TRBV19	TRBJ1-5	ASRGWARGQPQH
TRBV6-6	TRBJ2-7	ASSAGPSYEQY
TRBV7-9	TRBJ2-1	ASSLVIGGRYNEQF
TRBV27	TRBJ1-5	ASSMGQGRGNQPQH
TRBV5-1	TRBJ2-2	ARNTGGAGRTGELF
TRBV7-9	TRBJ2-3	ASRPTSGMRVRTDTQY
TRBV6-8	TRBJ2-1	ASSYGGDEQF
TRBV2	TRBJ1-5	ASSVSPNQPQH
TRBV5-5	TRBJ2-1	ASSWGGAVRGQF
TRBV29-1	TRBJ2-1	SVDWSYNEQF
TRBV18	TRBJ2-7	ASSPRQGPSYEQY
TRBV19	TRBJ1-1	ASSSYGRGLNTEAF
TRBV15	TRBJ2-3	ATCTSGSTDTQY
TRBV28	TRBJ1-2	ASSRPGDYGYT
TRBV30	TRBJ1-2	AWSVMDRGYNYGYT
TRBV7-9	TRBJ1-1	ASSAEMNTEAF
TRBV5-6	TRBJ1-5	ASSLEGYSNQPQH
TRBV19	TRBJ2-3	ASSPHRGRGDTQY
TRBV7-2	TRBJ1-3	ASSSTGTAGNTIY
TRBV7-2	TRBJ1-2	ASSLGRGQMPNYGYT
TRBV7-9	TRBJ2-7	ASTLSGGSYEQY
TRBV11-2	TRBJ2-7	ASSLVVRGEQY